This TCR beta chain was sequenced for a study of CXCR3-negative and CXCR3-positive naive CD8 T cells. Notes on this clonotype: Its cognate antigen is unknown.

Naive CD8+ T lymphocytes were specified as CD45RO-CCR7+CD27+CD95-. Study-level findings and limits: Memory CD8+ cells had much lower diversity, and both naive subsets had comparably high diversity. Expression of CXCR3 was partially reduced after cryopreservation, and fresh PBMCs were used in most assays. More hydrophobic TRB CDR3s occurred in CXCR3-positive than in CXCR3-negative naive cells.

The CDR3 runs to 11 residues. CDR1 and CDR2 from the germline V gene are MNHEY and SMNVEV (reference sequence). UMI-labeled 5' RACE TRB cDNA libraries were prepared from the cells. With the 5' RACE reads reprocessed, TCRdb shows one record per CDR3 protein and no DNA. This sample contains roughly 100,000 distinct CDR3 sequences. The V gene is TRBV27, the J gene TRBJ2-7; TCRdb gives TRBD1 as the D gene, but with no DNA this cannot be confirmed. Sequenced: naive CXCR3+ CD8+ T cells from blood. Stated subset: CD45RO-CCR7+CD27+CD95- naive CD8+ T cells expressing CXCR3 (TNR3+). The sequence was collected from a human donor in good health. Some clones in this sample may be carry-over from other donors' samples. The CDR3 sequence is CASSRGHEQYF.